Reported below is one T cell receptor (beta chain). Its antigen is unidentified. The data were taken from a study of cytomegalovirus exposure and HLA in healthy donors. V shed 3 bases, J shed 1 base, and the junction held 3 bases outside the gene matches. This CDR3 has 14 residues. Germline CDR1 reads SEHNR; CDR2 reads FQNEAQ (reference sequence). General study points: In a later analysis, 17,000 or so TCR beta sequences were associated with HLA alleles at 0.05 false discovery rate.

Primers for the PCR totalled 60 Vbeta and 13 Jbeta. Authors' processing steps: Later analysis identified 80 million to 90 million unique TCR beta chains, some 10 million shared. The assay was immunoSEQ multiplex PCR, and TCRdb's table has in-frame clones only and misses some. That table furnishes V, J and clone size, whereas the DNA furnished D and trimming. The sample yields approximately 110,000 clones, less than 80% seen once. This chain connects TRBV7-9 to TRBJ2-7; 7 bases are a match to TRBD2. The sequenced sample was PBMCs. This TCR derives from a woman aged 25 to 39 in good health and CMV-seronegative. The CDR3 nucleotides read TGTGCCAGCAGCTTGGGGGGGATATCCTACGAGCAGTACTTC. It codes for CASSLGGISYEQYF.